Listed here is a single T cell receptor beta chain. There is no known antigen for this receptor. No qualities accompany the bases; no much larger clone lies one base away. Spanning cysteine to phenylalanine, the CDR3 consists of 13 amino acids. The read is trimmed to its CDR3 DNA, 39 bases read in frame from base 1. CDR1 GTSNPN and CDR2 SVGIG were looked up in the germline V gene (reference sequence). The junction shows trimming of 0 bases on V and 1 base on J, plus 4 bases between the germline ends. A patient counted as having stable Graves' hyperthyroidism if no progression to ophthalmopathy occurred over 18 months of follow-up. Hyperthyroidism patients were newly diagnosed, had a disease duration of under 2 months, and were aged 18 to 65 years. Any patient with an uncontrolled infection, another autoimmune disease, pregnancy or lactation was excluded. Clinical symptoms, serum thyroxine and TRAb, thyroid ultrasound, and orbital computed tomography formed the basis for the diagnoses. PBMCs were isolated from 7.5 to 10 ml of fresh peripheral blood by Ficoll-Paque density gradient centrifugation. Total RNA was extracted with Trizol reagent, and quality was checked on an Agilent 2100 Bioanalyzer.

The TCR beta CDR3 regions were amplified from the RNA transcripts. The TCR CDR3 was subjected to a first round of RT-PCR using the HTBI primer set and the Qiagen OneStep RT-PCR kit. Libraries were constructed in a second round of multiplex PCR, after which size selection and purification were performed. The libraries were sequenced on an Illumina HiSeq2000 using paired-end 100 bp reads. Per the original workflow: SOAPnuke was used to process the raw data, throwing out any read that contained adapters or uncalled bases, had a mean Phred below 15, or lacked an exact constant-primer or identifier match. COPE v1.2.5 was used to merge high-quality paired reads, and clonotypes were defined as unique nucleotide sequences. MiTCR v1.1 was used to align the clonotypes against IMGT TRBV, TRBD and TRBJ reference segments. The analysis was restricted to V-J combinations with a frequency above 0.0001, which together covered 99.2% of the repertoires. A TCS score was defined as the ratio between F50 (clonal expansion) and ExV (chaos), using BLOSUM62-based TCRdist between CDR3 peptides within each V-J. Welch's t-statistics and random forest reduced 500 to 550 V-J features to some 14, which were used in a naive Bayes classifier (R e1071). Thyroid-blood repertoire similarity was quantified with the Morisita-Horn index. TCRdb trimmed the raw reads at Q25, called clones with MiXCR and kept productive beta chains. Rows are combined by CDR3 protein, so each entry shows the most common genes and DNA. The V and J calls, along with clone size, are taken from TCRdb and not from the paper's own processing. The sample contains nearly 750,000 distinct CDR3 sequences, approximately 36% of them found a single time. Together, the top ten hold roughly 30% of the sample.

The data originate from a study of T cells in Graves' hyperthyroidism and ophthalmopathy (dated by TCRdb to about 2019). For the wider study: Peripheral blood samples were taken at the time of initial diagnosis, prior to any treatment. To identify TCR V-J signatures that set the groups apart, the researchers used a discovery cohort of approximately 98 patients, made up of some 41 with Graves' ophthalmopathy and 57 with stable Graves' hyperthyroidism. Prospective prediction of ophthalmopathy was tested in an independent validation cohort of fewer than 20 hyperthyroidism patients and 15 to 17 patients who later progressed to ophthalmopathy. The approximately 90 discovery patients were randomly split 7:3 into training and test sets. The study also compared thyroid tissue and blood T-cell repertoires from several Graves' hyperthyroidism patients. After blood sampling, hyperthyroidism patients were treated with methimazole at a starting dose of 30 mg daily, and ophthalmopathy patients were treated with high-dose intravenous methylprednisolone. The paper reports TCR Vbeta CDR3 sequencing of more than 120 peripheral blood samples: 40 or so ophthalmopathy, roughly 74 hyperthyroidism and 17 progressor patients.

What the work shows at the level of the full study, not this receptor alone: No statistical method was used to set the sample size in advance, and investigators knew the group allocation. Most expanded thyroid clonotypes (frequency above 0.001) were also found in blood, which suggests that blood repertoires may mirror thyroid immune responses. During validation, the model predicted progression to ophthalmopathy a median of approximately six months ahead of onset, with 60% to 71% sensitivity and more than 72% specificity. A model built on a 13 V-J signature distinguished ophthalmopathy from stable hyperthyroidism, reaching around 90% sensitivity and about 81% specificity in cross-validation and 80%/75% in testing.

The specimen sequenced was blood. The receptor's source is a woman aged 40 to 49 with Graves' hyperthyroidism. Here the chain combines TRBV30 and TRBJ1-5; too little of a D gene remains to name it. The CDR3 reads CAWSVESNQPQHF. The base sequence is TGTGCCTGGAGTGTGGAAAGCAATCAGCCCCAGCATTTT.